Shown below are 15 T cell receptor beta chains from a single sample sequenced in a study of identical twins. From the 5' RACE reads, TCRdb called clonotypes with MiXCR, one entry per CDR3 protein. The sample lists 270,000 or so distinct CDR3 sequences; roughly 8.7% were seen once. These same records also appear under a second study, on yellow fever vaccine responses in identical twins.

The sample comprised CD8+ T cells sorted from blood. These receptors came from a woman under 30 in good health.

The table lists this clonotype with many counts. The gene calls are TRBV12-3 or TRBV12-4 and TRBJ2-1, with D unresolved. The CDR3 totals 14 residues. The V gene lost 3 bases and the J gene lost 3 bases, with 9 bases spanning the gap. Written as DNA, the CDR3 is TGTGCCAGCAGTTTTCTGAAGAGCTACAATGAGCAGTTCTTC. Its translation: CASSFLKSYNEQFF.

This clonotype was counted only a few times. The rearrangement links TRBV20-1 to TRBJ2-1; D call uncertain. V lost 3 bases, J lost 3 bases, and 9 bases lay in between. This CDR3 contains 13 residues. The germline CDR1 and CDR2 sequences are DFQATT and SNEGSKA (reference sequence). The CDR3 loop is CSASRADYNEQFF. CDR3 coding DNA: TGCAGTGCTAGCCGTGCCGACTACAATGAGCAGTTCTTC.

The chain combines TRBV19 with TRBJ1-2; 7 bases match TRBD1. This CDR3 comprises 16 residues. Germline CDR1 LNHDA, CDR2 SQIVND (reference sequence). Losses at the gene ends were 5 bases for V and 5 bases for J; bases not matched to a gene: 14. The CDR3 loop reads CASSPQRDRGQYGYTF. For the CDR3, the DNA is TGTGCCAGTAGTCCCCAAAGGGACAGAGGCCAATATGGCTACACCTTC.

This clonotype was seen a handful of times. The CDR3 reads CASSTGRDYGYTF. The CDR3 nucleotides read TGCGCCAGCAGCACGGGACGAGACTATGGCTACACCTTC. The rearrangement uses TRBV4-1 and TRBJ1-2, with D perhaps matching TRBD1 (5 bases). Germline CDR1 MGHRA, CDR2 YSYEKL. The CDR3 runs 13 residues. V was cut by 5 bases and J by 3 bases, with 10 bases left in between.

This clonotype was observed a handful of times. This sequence joins TRBV11-2 and TRBJ2-7, with unresolved D. The CDR3 extends over 13 amino acids. The germline V gene has CDR1 SGHAT and CDR2 FQNNGV. The ends were cut back, 3 bases at V and 5 bases at J, with 11 bases in the middle. Written as DNA, the CDR3 is TGTGCCAGCAGCTTCTTGGCGTCCCACGAGCAGTACTTC. It yields the protein CASSFLASHEQYF.

This clonotype came up a few times. The chain joins TRBV9 to TRBJ2-1; 8 bases are a match to TRBD2. V dropped 3 bases and J dropped 6; count of bases not matched to a gene: 17. Per germline, CDR1 SGDLS and CDR2 YYNGEE. This CDR3 region has 18 residues. CDR3 DNA: TGTGCCAGCAGCGACAGTACAACCTTCGGGGGGGCCCCCAATGAGCAGTTCTTC. Translated: CASSDSTTFGGAPNEQFF.

As to this clonotype: One end of the junction does not line up with germline, which may come from a read error. The genes are TRBV6-1 and TRBJ2-3; D unclear. Looked up from germline, CDR1 is MNHNS and CDR2 is SASEGT. This CDR3 contains 10 residues. The CDR3 nucleotides read TGTGCCAGCAGTGAACCCCTAACCCATTTT. Translating it yields CASSEPLTHF.

This clonotype occurred many times. V is TRBV7-9 and J is TRBJ2-3; TRBD2 aligns across 10 bases. The CDR3 has 14 amino acids. The germline V gene has CDR1 SEHNR and CDR2 FQNEAQ (reference sequence). The CDR3 DNA sequence: TGTGCTGCAAGACCGGGACTAGCGACAGATACGCAGTATTTT. Translation: CAARPGLATDTQYF.

This clonotype was counted a few times. The rearrangement links TRBV3-1 to TRBJ2-1, with D possibly matching TRBD2 (6 bases). V shed 4 bases and J shed 2 bases, with 9 bases lying between them. CDR3 length: 14 residues. Germline V gene lookup returns CDR1 LGHDT and CDR2 YNNKEL (reference sequence). The CDR3: CASSPSGAYNEQFF. CDR3 nucleotides: TGTGCCAGCAGCCCTTCGGGGGCCTACAATGAGCAGTTCTTC.

This chain uses TRBV9 with TRBJ2-1; possibly TRBD1 for D (5 bases). Germline loops: CDR1 SGDLS, CDR2 YYNGEE. Deletions cut 6 bases from V and 2 bases from J, with 9 bases between. The CDR3 sequence is 13 residues long. CDR3 protein: CASTDRAYNEQFF. The CDR3 region has the DNA TGTGCCAGCACCGACAGAGCCTACAATGAGCAGTTCTTC.

This clonotype was recorded many times. The chain links TRBV24-1 to TRBJ2-2; 8 bases match TRBD1. CDR3 length: 18 residues. Germline-derived CDR1 and CDR2 are KGHDR and SFDVKD. J lost 4 bases, V lost 0 bases, and 9 bases had no gene match. CDR3 in DNA: TGTGCCACCAGTGATTTGGACAGGGGTCCCGCACCCACCGGGGAGCTGTTTTTT. Translating gives CATSDLDRGPAPTGELFF.

J is TRBJ2-7 and V is TRBV7-9, with 7 nucleotides matching TRBD2. After removal of 8 bases from V and 4 bases from J, the junction contained 11 bases not matched to a gene. The CDR3 is 14 amino acids. Germline lookup yields CDR1 SEHNR and CDR2 FQNEAQ (reference sequence). CDR3 residues: CASGFGEGRYEQYF. For the CDR3, the DNA is TGTGCCAGCGGGTTCGGGGAGGGAAGGTACGAGCAGTACTTC.

This clonotype showed up just a few times. The gene calls are TRBV14 and TRBJ2-2; a weak D match, TRBD2 (7 bases). Trimming cost V 5 bases and J 6 bases, with 16 bases left between them. Germline V lookup: CDR1 SGHDN, CDR2 FVKESK. This CDR3 comprises 15 residues. The CDR3 loop is CASSAFGGRPGELFF. The CDR3 region has the DNA TGTGCCAGCAGCGCGTTCGGGGGGCGTCCCGGGGAGCTGTTTTTT.

This clonotype was counted ten times or more. The rearrangement links TRBV4-3 to TRBJ2-2; the match to TRBD1 covers 7 bases. With V trimmed by 0 bases and J by 1 base, 2 bases remained unmatched. The CDR3 runs to 16 residues. Germline lookup yields CDR1 LGHNA and CDR2 YSLEER. The DNA of the CDR3 is TGCGCCAGCAGCCAAGATCGACAGGGGAACACCGGGGAGCTGTTTTTT. Residues: CASSQDRQGNTGELFF.

J is TRBJ2-7 and V is TRBV28; 10 bases align to TRBD1. Germline V lookup: CDR1 MDHEN, CDR2 SYDVKM. The CDR3 has 16 residues. Trimming removed 7 bases from V and 0 bases from J; junction bases left unmatched: 9. Here the CDR3 reads CASKDWGQGRSYEQYF. The CDR3 region has the DNA TGTGCCAGCAAGGATTGGGGACAGGGGCGCTCCTACGAGCAGTACTTC.